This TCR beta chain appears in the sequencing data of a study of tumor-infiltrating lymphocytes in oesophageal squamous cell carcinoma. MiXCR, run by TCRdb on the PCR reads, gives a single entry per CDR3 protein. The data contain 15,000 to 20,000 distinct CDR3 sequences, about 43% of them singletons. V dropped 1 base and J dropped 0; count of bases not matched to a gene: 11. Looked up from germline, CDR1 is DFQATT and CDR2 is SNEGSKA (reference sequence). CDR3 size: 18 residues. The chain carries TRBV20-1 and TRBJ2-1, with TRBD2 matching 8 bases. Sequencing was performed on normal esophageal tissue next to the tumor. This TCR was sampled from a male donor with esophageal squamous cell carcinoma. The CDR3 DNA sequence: TGCAGTGCTAGAGGACACCTTAACGGGAGGGCCTCCTACAATGAGCAGTTCTTC. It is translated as CSARGHLNGRASYNEQFF.